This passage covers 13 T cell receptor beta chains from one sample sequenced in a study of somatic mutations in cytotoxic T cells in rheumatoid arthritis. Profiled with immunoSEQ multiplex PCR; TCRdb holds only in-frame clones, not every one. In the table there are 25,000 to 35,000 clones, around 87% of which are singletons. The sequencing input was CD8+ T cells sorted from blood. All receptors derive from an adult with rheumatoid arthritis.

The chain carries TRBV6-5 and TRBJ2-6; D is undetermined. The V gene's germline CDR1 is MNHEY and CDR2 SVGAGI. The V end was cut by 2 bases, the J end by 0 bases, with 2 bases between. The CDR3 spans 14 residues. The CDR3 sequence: CASSYSSGANVLTF. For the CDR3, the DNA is TGTGCCAGCAGTTACAGCTCTGGGGCCAACGTCCTGACTTTC.

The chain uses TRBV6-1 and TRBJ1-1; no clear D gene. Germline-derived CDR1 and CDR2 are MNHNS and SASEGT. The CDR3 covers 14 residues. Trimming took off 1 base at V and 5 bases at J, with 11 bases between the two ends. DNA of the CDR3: TGTGCCAGCAGTGAAGGGGAGGGATTGACTGAAGCTTTCTTT. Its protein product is CASSEGEGLTEAFF.

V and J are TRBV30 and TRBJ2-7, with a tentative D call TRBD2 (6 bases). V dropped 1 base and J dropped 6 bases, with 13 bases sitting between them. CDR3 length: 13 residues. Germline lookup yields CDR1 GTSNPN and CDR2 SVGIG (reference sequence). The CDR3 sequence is CAWSGGDGREQYF. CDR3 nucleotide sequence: TGTGCCTGGAGTGGCGGGGACGGGCGCGAGCAGTACTTC.

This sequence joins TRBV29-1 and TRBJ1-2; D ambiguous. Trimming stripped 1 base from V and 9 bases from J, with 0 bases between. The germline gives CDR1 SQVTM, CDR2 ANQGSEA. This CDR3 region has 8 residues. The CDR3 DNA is TGCAGCGTTGAAGGCTACACCTTC. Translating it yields CSVEGYTF.

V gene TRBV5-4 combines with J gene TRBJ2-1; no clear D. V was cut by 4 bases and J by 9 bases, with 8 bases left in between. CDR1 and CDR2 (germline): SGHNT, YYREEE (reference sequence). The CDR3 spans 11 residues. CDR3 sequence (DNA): TGTGCCAGCAGCCAGAACATTGAGCAGTTCTTC. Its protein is CASSQNIEQFF. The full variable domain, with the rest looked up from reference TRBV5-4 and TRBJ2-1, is ETGVTQSPTHLIKTRGQQVTLRCSSQSGHNTVSWYQQALGQGPQFIFQYYREEENGRGNFPPRFSGLQFPNYSSELNVNALELDDSALYLCASSQNIEQFFGPGTRLTVL.

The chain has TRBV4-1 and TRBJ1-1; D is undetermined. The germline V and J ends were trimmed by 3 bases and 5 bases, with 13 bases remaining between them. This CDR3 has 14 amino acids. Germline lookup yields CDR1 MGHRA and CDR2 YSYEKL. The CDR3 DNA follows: TGCGCCAGCAGCCACCTCGGGGTACAAACTGAAGCTTTCTTT. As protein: CASSHLGVQTEAFF.

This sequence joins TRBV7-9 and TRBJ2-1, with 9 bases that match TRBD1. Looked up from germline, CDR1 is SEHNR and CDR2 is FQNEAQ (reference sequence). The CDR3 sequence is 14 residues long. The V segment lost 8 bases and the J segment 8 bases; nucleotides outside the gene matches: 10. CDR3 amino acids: CASDSRTGVDEQFF. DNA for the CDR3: TGTGCCAGCGACTCCCGGACAGGGGTTGATGAGCAGTTCTTC. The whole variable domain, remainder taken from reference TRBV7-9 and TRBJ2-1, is DTGVSQNPRHKITKRGQNVTFRCDPISEHNRLYWYRQTLGQGPEFLTYFQNEAQLEKSRLLSDRFSAERPKGSFSTLEIQRTEQGDSAMYLCASDSRTGVDEQFFGPGTRLTVL.

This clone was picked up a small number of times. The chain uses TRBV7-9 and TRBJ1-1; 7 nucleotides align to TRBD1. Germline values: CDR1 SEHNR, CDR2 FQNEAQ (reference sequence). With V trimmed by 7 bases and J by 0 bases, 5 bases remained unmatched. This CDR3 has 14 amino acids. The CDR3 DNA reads TGTGCCAGCACTTTGGACAGGATGAACACTGAAGCTTTCTTT. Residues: CASTLDRMNTEAFF. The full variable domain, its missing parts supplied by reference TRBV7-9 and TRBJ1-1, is DTGVSQNPRHKITKRGQNVTFRCDPISEHNRLYWYRQTLGQGPEFLTYFQNEAQLEKSRLLSDRFSAERPKGSFSTLEIQRTEQGDSAMYLCASTLDRMNTEAFFGQGTRLTVV.

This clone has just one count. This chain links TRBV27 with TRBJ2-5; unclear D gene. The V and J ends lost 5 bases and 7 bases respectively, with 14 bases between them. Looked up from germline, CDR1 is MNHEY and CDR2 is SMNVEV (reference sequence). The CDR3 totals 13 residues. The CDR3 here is CASSPHIDLTQYF. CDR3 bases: TGTGCCAGCAGTCCCCATATTGACCTGACCCAGTACTTC.

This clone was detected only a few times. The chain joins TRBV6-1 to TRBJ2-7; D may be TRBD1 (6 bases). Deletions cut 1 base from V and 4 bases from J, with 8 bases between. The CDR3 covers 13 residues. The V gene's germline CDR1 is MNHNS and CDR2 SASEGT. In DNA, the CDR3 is TGTGCCAGCAGTGAAGAACAGGGTTACGAGCAGTACTTC. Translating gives CASSEEQGYEQYF.

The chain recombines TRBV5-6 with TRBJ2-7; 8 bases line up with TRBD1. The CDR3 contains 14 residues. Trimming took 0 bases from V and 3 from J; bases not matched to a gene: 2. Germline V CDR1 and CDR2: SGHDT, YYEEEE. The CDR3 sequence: CASSLGQGNYEQYF. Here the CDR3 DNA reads TGTGCCAGCAGCTTGGGACAGGGGAACTACGAGCAGTACTTC.

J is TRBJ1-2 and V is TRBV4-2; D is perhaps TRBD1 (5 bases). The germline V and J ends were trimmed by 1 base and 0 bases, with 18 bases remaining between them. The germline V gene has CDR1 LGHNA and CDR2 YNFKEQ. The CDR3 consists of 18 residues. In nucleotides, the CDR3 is TGTGCCAGCAGCCAAGGCGTTATGCAGGGACCCACTAACTATGGCTACACCTTC. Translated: CASSQGVMQGPTNYGYTF.

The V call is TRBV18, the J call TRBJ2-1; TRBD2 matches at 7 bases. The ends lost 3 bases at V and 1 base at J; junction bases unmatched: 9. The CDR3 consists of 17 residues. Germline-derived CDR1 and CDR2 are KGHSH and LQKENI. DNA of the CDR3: TGTGCCAGCTCACCCCTTGGTAGCGGGTTTTCCTACAATGAGCAGTTCTTC. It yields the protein CASSPLGSGFSYNEQFF. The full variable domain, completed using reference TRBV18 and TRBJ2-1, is NAGVMQNPRHLVRRRGQEARLRCSPMKGHSHVYWYRQLPEEGLKFMVYLQKENIIDESGMPKERFSAEFPKEGPSILRIQQVVRGDSAAYFCASSPLGSGFSYNEQFFGPGTRLTVL.